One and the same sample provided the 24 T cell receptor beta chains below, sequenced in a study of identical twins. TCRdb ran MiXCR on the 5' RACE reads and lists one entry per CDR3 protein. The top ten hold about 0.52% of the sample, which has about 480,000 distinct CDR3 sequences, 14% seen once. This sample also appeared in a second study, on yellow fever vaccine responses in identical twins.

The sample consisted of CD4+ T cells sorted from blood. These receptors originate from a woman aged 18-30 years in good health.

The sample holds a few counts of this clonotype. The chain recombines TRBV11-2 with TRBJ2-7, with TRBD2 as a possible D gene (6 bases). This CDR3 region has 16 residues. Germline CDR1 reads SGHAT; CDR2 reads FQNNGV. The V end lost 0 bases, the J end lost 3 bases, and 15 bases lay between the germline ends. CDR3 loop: CASSLDLGTGNYEQYF. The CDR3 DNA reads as TGTGCCAGCAGCTTAGATCTTGGGACTGGTAACTACGAGCAGTACTTC.

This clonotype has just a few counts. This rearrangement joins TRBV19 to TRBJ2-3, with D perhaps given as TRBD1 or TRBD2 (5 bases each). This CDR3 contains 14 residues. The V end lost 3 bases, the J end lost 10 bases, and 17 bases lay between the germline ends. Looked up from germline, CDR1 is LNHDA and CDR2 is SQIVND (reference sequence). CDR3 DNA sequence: TGTGCCAGTAGTATTGGCCAGGGAGAAGTGTCGCAGTATTTT. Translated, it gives CASSIGQGEVSQYF.

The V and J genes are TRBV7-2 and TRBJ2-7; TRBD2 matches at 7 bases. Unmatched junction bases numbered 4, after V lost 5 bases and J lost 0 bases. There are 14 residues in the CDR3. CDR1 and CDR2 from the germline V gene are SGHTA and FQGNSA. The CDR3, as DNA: TGTGCCAGCAGCGTCCGCGGGGGCTCCTACGAGCAGTACTTC. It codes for CASSVRGGSYEQYF.

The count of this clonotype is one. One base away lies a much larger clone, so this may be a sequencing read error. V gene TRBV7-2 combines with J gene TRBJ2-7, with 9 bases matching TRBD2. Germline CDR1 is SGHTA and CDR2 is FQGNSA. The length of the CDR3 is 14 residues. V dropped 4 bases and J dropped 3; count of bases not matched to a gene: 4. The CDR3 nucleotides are TGTGCCAGCAGCTCATTAGCGGGGGTCTACGAGCAGTACTTC. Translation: CASSSLAGVYEQYF.

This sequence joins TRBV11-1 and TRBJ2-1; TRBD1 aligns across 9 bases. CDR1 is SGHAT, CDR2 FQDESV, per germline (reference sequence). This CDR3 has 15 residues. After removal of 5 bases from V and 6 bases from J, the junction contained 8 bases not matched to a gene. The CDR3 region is CASSHRGPLGNEQFF. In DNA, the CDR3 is TGTGCCAGCAGCCACAGGGGGCCCCTTGGCAATGAGCAGTTCTTC.

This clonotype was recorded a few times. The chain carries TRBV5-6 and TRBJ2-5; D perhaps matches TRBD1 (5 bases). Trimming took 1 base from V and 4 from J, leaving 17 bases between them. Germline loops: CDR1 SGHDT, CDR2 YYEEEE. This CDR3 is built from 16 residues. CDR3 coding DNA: TGTGCCAGCAGCTTGAGGAGACAGCATCCTGTAGAGACCCAGTACTTC. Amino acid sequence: CASSLRRQHPVETQYF.

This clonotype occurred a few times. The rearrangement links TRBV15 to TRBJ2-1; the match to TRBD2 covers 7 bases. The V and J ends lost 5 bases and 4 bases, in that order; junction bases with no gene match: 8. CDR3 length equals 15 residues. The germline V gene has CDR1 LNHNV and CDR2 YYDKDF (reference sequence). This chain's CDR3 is CATSPSGTKYNEQFF. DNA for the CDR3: TGTGCCACCAGCCCCTCCGGGACTAAGTACAATGAGCAGTTCTTC.

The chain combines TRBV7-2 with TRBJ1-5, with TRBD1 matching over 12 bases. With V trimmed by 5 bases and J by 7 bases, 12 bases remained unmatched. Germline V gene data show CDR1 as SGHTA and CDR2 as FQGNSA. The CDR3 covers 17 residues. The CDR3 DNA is TGTGCCAGCAGCCCGGGACAGGGGGCTCGGGATAGCCAGCCCCAGCATTTT. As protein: CASSPGQGARDSQPQHF. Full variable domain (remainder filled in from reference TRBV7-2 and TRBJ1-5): GAGVSQSPSNKVTEKGKDVELRCDPISGHTALYWYRQSLGQGLEFLIYFQGNSAPDKSGLPSDRFSAERTGGSVSTLTIQRTQQEDSAVYLCASSPGQGARDSQPQHFGDGTRLSIL.

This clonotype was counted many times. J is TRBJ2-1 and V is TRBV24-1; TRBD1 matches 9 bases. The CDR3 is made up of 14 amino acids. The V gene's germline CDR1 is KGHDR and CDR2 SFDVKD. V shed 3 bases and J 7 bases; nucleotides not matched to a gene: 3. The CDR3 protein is CATSDGGQGNEQFF. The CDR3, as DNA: TGTGCCACCAGTGATGGCGGACAGGGGAATGAGCAGTTCTTC.

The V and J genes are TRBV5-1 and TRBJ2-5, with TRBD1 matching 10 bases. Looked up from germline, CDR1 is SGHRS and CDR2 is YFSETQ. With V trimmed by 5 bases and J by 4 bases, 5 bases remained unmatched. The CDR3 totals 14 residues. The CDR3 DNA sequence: TGCGCCAGCAGGTCGGACAGGGGGAGAGAGACCCAGTACTTC. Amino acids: CASRSDRGRETQYF.

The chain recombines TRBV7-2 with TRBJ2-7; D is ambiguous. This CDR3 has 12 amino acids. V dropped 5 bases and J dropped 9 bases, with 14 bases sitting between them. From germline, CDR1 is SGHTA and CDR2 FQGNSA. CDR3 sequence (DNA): TGTGCCAGCAGCCCCTCGGACCTCCGGCAGTACTTC. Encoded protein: CASSPSDLRQYF.

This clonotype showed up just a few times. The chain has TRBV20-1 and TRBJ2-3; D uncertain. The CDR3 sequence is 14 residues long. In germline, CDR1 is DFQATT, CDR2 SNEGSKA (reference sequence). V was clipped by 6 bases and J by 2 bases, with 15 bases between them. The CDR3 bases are TGCAGTGCCCGTGTCATTCAGGCCACAGATACGCAGTATTTT. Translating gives CSARVIQATDTQYF.

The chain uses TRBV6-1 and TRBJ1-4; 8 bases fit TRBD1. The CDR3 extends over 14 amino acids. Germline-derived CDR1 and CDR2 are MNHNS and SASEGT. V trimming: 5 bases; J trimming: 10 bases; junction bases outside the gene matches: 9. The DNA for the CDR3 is TGTGCCAGCAGTCCCGGACAGGGTAGAGGAAAACTGTTTTTT. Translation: CASSPGQGRGKLFF.

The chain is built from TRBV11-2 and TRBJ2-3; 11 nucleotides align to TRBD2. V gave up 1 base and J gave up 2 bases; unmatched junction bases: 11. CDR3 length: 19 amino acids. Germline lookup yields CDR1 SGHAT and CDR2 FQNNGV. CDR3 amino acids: CASSLVSFPSGRNTDTQYF. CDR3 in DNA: TGTGCCAGCAGCTTAGTTTCTTTCCCTAGCGGGAGGAACACAGATACGCAGTATTTT.

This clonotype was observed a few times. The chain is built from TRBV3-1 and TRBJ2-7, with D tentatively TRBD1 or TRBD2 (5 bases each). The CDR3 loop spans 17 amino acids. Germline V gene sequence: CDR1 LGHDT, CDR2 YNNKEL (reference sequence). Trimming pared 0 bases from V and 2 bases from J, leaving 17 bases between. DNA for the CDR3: TGTGCCAGCAGCCAAGAGAGGGAAAGGGGCCCTACCTACGAGCAGTACTTC. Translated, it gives CASSQERERGPTYEQYF.

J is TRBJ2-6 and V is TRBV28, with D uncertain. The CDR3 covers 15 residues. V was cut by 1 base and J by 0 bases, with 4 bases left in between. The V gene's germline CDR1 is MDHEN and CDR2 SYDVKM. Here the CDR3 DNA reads TGTGCCAGCAGTTTATTCGTCTCTGGGGCCAACGTCCTGACTTTC. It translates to CASSLFVSGANVLTF. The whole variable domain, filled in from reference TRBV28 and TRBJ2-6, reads DVKVTQSSRYLVKRTGEKVFLECVQDMDHENMFWYRQDPGLGLRLIYFSYDVKMKEKGDIPEGYSVSREKKERFSLILESASTNQTSMYLCASSLFVSGANVLTFGAGSRLTVL.

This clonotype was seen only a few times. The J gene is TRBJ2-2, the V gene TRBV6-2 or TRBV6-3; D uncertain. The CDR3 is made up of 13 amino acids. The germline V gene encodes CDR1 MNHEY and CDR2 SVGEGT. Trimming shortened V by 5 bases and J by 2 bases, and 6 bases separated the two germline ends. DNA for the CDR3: TGTGCCAGCAGTGCAGGAAACACCGGGGAGCTGTTTTTT. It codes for CASSAGNTGELFF.

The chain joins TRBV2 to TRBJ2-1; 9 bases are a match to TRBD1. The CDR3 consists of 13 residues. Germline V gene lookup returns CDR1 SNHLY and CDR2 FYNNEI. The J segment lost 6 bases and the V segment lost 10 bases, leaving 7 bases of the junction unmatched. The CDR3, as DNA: TGTGCCAATTCGGGACAGGGCACCAATGAGCAGTTCTTC. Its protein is CANSGQGTNEQFF.

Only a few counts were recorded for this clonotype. CDR3 in DNA: TGTGCCACCAGTGATTCACGACAGATCCAAGAGACCCAGTACTTC. Its translation is CATSDSRQIQETQYF. The genes are TRBV24-1 and TRBJ2-5; D is perhaps TRBD1 (5 bases). The CDR3 loop spans 15 amino acids. With 2 bases removed from V and 1 base from J, the gap between germline ends came to 10 bases. In germline, CDR1 is KGHDR, CDR2 SFDVKD.

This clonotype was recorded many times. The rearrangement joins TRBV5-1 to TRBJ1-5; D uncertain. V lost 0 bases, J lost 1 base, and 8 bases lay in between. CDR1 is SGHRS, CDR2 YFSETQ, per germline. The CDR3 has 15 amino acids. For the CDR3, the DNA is TGCGCCAGCAGCTTGGAGGCGGGGAGCAATCAGCCCCAGCATTTT. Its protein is CASSLEAGSNQPQHF. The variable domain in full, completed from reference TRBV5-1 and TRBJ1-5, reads KAGVTQTPRYLIKTRGQQVTLSCSPISGHRSVSWYQQTPGQGLQFLFEYFSETQRNKGNFPGRFSGRQFSNSRSEMNVSTLELGDSALYLCASSLEAGSNQPQHFGDGTRLSIL.

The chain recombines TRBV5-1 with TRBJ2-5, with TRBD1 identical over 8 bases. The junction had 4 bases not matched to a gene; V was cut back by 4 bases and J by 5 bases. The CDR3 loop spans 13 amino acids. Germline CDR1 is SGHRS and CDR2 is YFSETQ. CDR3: CASSSNRGETQYF. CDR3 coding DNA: TGCGCCAGCAGCAGTAACAGGGGGGAGACCCAGTACTTC.

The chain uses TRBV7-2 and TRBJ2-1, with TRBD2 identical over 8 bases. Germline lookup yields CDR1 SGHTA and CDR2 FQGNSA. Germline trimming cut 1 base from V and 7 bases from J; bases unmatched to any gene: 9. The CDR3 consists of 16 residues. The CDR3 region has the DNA TGTGCCAGCAGCTTAGTCCCTGCGGGGGGAATAAATGAGCAGTTCTTC. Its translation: CASSLVPAGGINEQFF. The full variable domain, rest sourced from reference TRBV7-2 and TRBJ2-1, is GAGVSQSPSNKVTEKGKDVELRCDPISGHTALYWYRQSLGQGLEFLIYFQGNSAPDKSGLPSDRFSAERTGGSVSTLTIQRTQQEDSAVYLCASSLVPAGGINEQFFGPGTRLTVL.

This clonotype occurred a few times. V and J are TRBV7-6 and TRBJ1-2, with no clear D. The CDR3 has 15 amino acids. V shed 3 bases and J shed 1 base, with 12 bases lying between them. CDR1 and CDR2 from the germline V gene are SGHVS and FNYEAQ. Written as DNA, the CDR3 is TGTGCCAGCAGCTTGGAGGTTGTCAGTAACTATGGCTACACCTTC. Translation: CASSLEVVSNYGYTF.

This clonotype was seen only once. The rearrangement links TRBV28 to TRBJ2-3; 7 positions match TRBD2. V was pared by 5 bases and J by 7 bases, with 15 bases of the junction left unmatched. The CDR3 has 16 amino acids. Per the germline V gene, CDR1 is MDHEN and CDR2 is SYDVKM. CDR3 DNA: TGTGCCAGCAGTCCCGTGTACAGCGGGGAACAATATACGCAGTATTTT. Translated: CASSPVYSGEQYTQYF.